Below are 13 T cell receptor beta chains sequenced from a single sample in a study of graft-versus-host responses after intestinal transplantation. Here immunoSEQ multiplex PCR was the method, and the copy in TCRdb shows in-frame clones only, minus some. Among about 99,000 clones listed, roughly 93% were seen once. The antigens of these receptors remain unknown. The material sequenced was unstimulated CD8+ T cells sorted from spleen or lymph node cells, taken before intestinal transplant. Source of these receptors: a human donor who received an intestinal transplant.

J is TRBJ2-3 and V is TRBV7-3, with D possibly being TRBD2 (5 bases). Germline V gene lookup returns CDR1 SGHTA and CDR2 FQGTGA. Trimming stripped 3 bases from V and 1 base from J, with 11 bases between. This CDR3 region has 15 residues. CDR3 nucleotide sequence: TGTGCCAGCAGCTTCTCCGGGATTGGCACAGATACGCAGTATTTT. Translating gives CASSFSGIGTDTQYF. Complete variable domain (other parts from reference TRBV7-3 and TRBJ2-3): GAGVSQTPSNKVTEKGKYVELRCDPISGHTALYWYRQSLGQGPEFLIYFQGTGAADDSGLPNDRFFAVRPEGSVSTLKIQRTERGDSAVYLCASSFSGIGTDTQYFGPGTRLTVL.

In this sample, this clone turned up once. The V and J genes are TRBV6-1 and TRBJ2-7, with unresolved D. The germline CDR1 and CDR2 sequences are MNHNS and SASEGT. CDR3 length: 11 amino acids. V was shortened by 6 bases and J by 5 bases, with 8 bases between the two germline ends. The CDR3 sequence: CASSHGHEQYF. CDR3 bases: TGTGCCAGCAGCCACGGCCACGAGCAGTACTTC.

V and J are TRBV5-6 and TRBJ1-1; D is ambiguous. CDR3 length equals 14 residues. From germline, CDR1 is SGHDT and CDR2 YYEEEE. V lost 0 bases to trimming and J lost 8 bases, with 14 bases between them. In nucleotides, the CDR3 is TGTGCCAGCAGCTTGGGGTGGTGGGAAAGGGAAGCTTTCTTT. Protein: CASSLGWWEREAFF.

The sample holds one count of this clone. V and J are TRBV7-9 and TRBJ2-7, with D perhaps matching TRBD2 (7 bases). Germline values: CDR1 SEHNR, CDR2 FQNEAQ (reference sequence). Between the trimmed V and J ends, which lost 5 bases and 6 bases, there was a span of 29 bases. This CDR3 region has 18 residues. For the CDR3, the DNA is TGTGCCAGCAGCCTAGAGGTTACGGGTCCCAAGGGGGGGATCGAGCAGTACTTC. Amino acid sequence: CASSLEVTGPKGGIEQYF. The full variable domain, rest sourced from reference TRBV7-9 and TRBJ2-7, is DTGVSQNPRHKITKRGQNVTFRCDPISEHNRLYWYRQTLGQGPEFLTYFQNEAQLEKSRLLSDRFSAERPKGSFSTLEIQRTEQGDSAMYLCASSLEVTGPKGGIEQYFGPGTRLTVT.

The rearrangement links TRBV7-2 to TRBJ1-2; D remains ambiguous. Germline CDR1 SGHTA, CDR2 FQGNSA. V was pared by 2 bases and J by 7 bases, with 14 bases between. CDR3 length: 14 residues. The CDR3 sequence: CASSLSPTIRGYTF. The CDR3 DNA reads TGTGCCAGCAGCTTATCTCCCACTATTCGTGGCTACACCTTC.

This rearrangement joins TRBV27 to TRBJ1-5, with 7 bases aligning to TRBD1. The germline V gene has CDR1 MNHEY and CDR2 SMNVEV (reference sequence). V dropped 2 bases and J dropped 6; count of bases not matched to a gene: 4. The CDR3 spans 14 residues. The CDR3: CASSLQGVGQPQHF. The CDR3 DNA is TGTGCCAGCAGTTTACAGGGGGTAGGTCAGCCCCAGCATTTT.

V usage is TRBV5-4 and J usage is TRBJ1-2, with TRBD1 as a possible D gene (6 bases). Germline CDR1 is SGHNT and CDR2 is YYREEE (reference sequence). This CDR3 comprises 15 residues. V gave up 1 base and J gave up 8 bases, with 18 bases separating them. CDR3 nucleotide sequence: TGTGCCAGCAGCTTGATTGACAGGCTACCTCTCGGCTACACCTTC. Translating gives CASSLIDRLPLGYTF.

This rearrangement joins TRBV9 to TRBJ2-5; TRBD1 matches at 9 bases. The CDR3 is made up of 17 amino acids. The J segment lost 5 bases and the V segment lost 4 bases, leaving 15 bases of the junction unmatched. CDR1 and CDR2 (germline): SGDLS, YYNGEE. CDR3 nucleotides: TGTGCCAGCAGCCCCCCACCTCACAGGGGGCCTGTTGAGACCCAGTACTTC. Amino acid sequence: CASSPPPHRGPVETQYF.

The chain has TRBV6-1 and TRBJ1-4, with D unclear. Germline V gives CDR1 MNHNS, CDR2 SASEGT. This CDR3 has 13 residues. Between the trimmed V and J ends, which lost 4 bases and 3 bases, there was a span of 6 bases. This chain's CDR3 is CASSVGPNEKLFF. The CDR3 region has the DNA TGTGCCAGCAGTGTTGGGCCTAATGAAAAACTGTTTTTT.

The chain is built from TRBV29-1 and TRBJ2-2; 10 nucleotides align to TRBD2. In germline, CDR1 is SQVTM, CDR2 ANQGSEA. This CDR3 has 11 residues. After removal of 7 bases from V and 8 bases from J, the junction contained 1 base not matched to a gene. CDR3 sequence: CSALAGGELFF. The CDR3 DNA reads as TGCAGCGCACTAGCGGGGGGGGAGCTGTTTTTT.

V usage is TRBV11-2 and J usage is TRBJ1-5; no firm D call. V was trimmed by 0 bases and J by 7 bases, leaving 7 bases between them. The CDR3 is 13 amino acids. Per the germline V gene, CDR1 is SGHAT and CDR2 is FQNNGV. The CDR3 protein is CASSLEVGQPQHF. CDR3 coding DNA: TGTGCCAGCAGCTTAGAAGTGGGACAGCCCCAGCATTTT.

This sequence joins TRBV9 and TRBJ2-1; D is possibly TRBD1 (5 bases). Germline V CDR1 and CDR2: SGDLS, YYNGEE. The ends were cut back, 2 bases at V and 8 bases at J, with 17 bases in the middle. The CDR3 runs to 15 residues. The CDR3 sequence: CASSVLGELQYEQFF. DNA for the CDR3: TGTGCCAGCAGCGTTTTAGGGGAATTACAATATGAGCAGTTCTTC.

This chain connects TRBV30 to TRBJ2-2, with TRBD2 identical over 13 bases. Germline V gene sequence: CDR1 GTSNPN, CDR2 SVGIG (reference sequence). With 2 bases clipped from V and 0 bases from J, the junction kept 3 bases outside the gene matches. The CDR3 loop spans 17 amino acids. CDR3 sequence (DNA): TGTGCCTGGAGTCAGGGACTAGCGGGGCCGAACACCGGGGAGCTGTTTTTT. It specifies CAWSQGLAGPNTGELFF. Full variable domain (missing parts from reference TRBV30 and TRBJ2-2): SQTIHQWPATLVQPVGSPLSLECTVEGTSNPNLYWYRQAAGRGLQLLFYSVGIGQISSEVPQNLSASRPQDRQFILSSKKLLLSDSGFYLCAWSQGLAGPNTGELFFGEGSRLTVL.